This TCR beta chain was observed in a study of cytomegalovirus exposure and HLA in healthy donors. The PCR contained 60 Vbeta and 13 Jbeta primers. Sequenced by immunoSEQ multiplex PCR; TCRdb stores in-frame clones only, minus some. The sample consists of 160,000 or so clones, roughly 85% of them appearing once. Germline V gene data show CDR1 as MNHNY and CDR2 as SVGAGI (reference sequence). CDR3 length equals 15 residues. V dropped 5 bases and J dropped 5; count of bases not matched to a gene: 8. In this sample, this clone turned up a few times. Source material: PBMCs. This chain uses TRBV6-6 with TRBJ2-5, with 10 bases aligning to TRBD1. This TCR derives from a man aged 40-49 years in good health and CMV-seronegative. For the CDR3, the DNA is TGTGCCAGCAGTCAGTCCCGGGACAGGGGCGAGACCCAGTACTTC. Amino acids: CASSQSRDRGETQYF.